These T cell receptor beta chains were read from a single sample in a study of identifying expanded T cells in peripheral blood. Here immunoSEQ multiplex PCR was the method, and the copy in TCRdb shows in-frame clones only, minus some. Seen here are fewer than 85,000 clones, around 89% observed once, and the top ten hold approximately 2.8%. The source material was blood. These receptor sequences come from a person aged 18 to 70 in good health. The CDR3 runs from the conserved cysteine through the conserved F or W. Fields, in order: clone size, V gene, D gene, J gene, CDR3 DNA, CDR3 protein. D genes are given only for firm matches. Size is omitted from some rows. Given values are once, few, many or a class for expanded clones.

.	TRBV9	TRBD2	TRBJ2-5	TGTGCCAGCAGCGTAAGCGGGAGTCGCCAAGAGACCCAGTACTTC	CASSVSGSRQETQYF
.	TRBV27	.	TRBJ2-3	TGTGCCAGCAGCCCCGGTGGCGGAGGGGTAGGGACAGATACGCAGTATTTT	CASSPGGGGVGTDTQYF
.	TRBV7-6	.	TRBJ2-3	TGTGCCAGCAGCCAAACTACGCCTAGCACAGATACGCAGTATTTT	CASSQTTPSTDTQYF
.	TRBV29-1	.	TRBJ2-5	TGCAGCGTCACGGCCGGGGGCGAGACCCAGTACTTC	CSVTAGGETQYF
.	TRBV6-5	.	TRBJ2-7	TGTGCCAGCAGTTACGGCGACAAGACCTACGAGCAGTACTTC	CASSYGDKTYEQYF
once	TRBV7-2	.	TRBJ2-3	TGTGCCAGCAGCCCCCCCGTAAGTGAGCGCACAGATACGCAGTATTTT	CASSPPVSERTDTQYF
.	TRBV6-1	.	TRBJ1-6	TGTGCCAGCTTGGGGACGATCTATAATTCACCCCTCCACTTT	CASLGTIYNSPLHF
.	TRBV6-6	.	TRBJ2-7	TGTGCCAGCAGTTACGGACAATCAGGGGACTACGAGCAGTACTTC	CASSYGQSGDYEQYF
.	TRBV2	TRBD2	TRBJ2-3	TGTGCCAGCAGTGATAGTCGACTAGCGGGGATCACAGATACGCAGTATTTT	CASSDSRLAGITDTQYF
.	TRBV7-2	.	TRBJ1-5	TGTGCCAGCAGCCGGCCGGGGTGGAATCAGCCCCAGCATTTT	CASSRPGWNQPQHF
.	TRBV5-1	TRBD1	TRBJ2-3	TGCGCCAGCAGCTTGGCAACCGGGACAGGGCTGGCAGATACGCAGTATTTT	CASSLATGTGLADTQYF
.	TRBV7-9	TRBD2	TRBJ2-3	TGTGCCAGCAGCCCGAATAGACTAGCGGGACGCACAGATACGCAGTATTTT	CASSPNRLAGRTDTQYF
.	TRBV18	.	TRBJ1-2	TGTGCCAGCTCACCACAACAAAACCTCCGGGCCGGTGATGGCTACACCTTC	CASSPQQNLRAGDGYTF
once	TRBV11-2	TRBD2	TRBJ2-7	TGTGCCAGCAGCTTAGATCGGGGGAGCGGGGGGGCCTACGAGCAGTACTTC	CASSLDRGSGGAYEQYF
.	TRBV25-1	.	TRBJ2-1	TGTGCCAGCAGTGACCCGAGCCGCCAAGGTTTCAATGAGCAGTTCTTC	CASSDPSRQGFNEQFF
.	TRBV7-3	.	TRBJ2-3	TGTGCCAGCAGCGCGAATGGGGGGCGCAACACAGATACGCAGTATTTT	CASSANGGRNTDTQYF
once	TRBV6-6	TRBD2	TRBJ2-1	TGTGCCAGCAGCGCAGGAGCGGGGGGCAATGAGCAGTTCTTC	CASSAGAGGNEQFF
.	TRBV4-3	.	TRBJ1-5	TGCGCCAGCGGTATTAAAAGGACGTTTGGACCCCAGCATTTT	CASGIKRTFGPQHF
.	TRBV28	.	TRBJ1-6	TGTGCCAGCGGTTGGACAGCGCGGAATTCACCCCTCCACTTT	CASGWTARNSPLHF
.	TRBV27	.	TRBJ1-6	TGTGCCAGCAGTTTACGTCCGACCGAACCTAATTCACCCCTCCACTTT	CASSLRPTEPNSPLHF
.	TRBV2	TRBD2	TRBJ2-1	TGTGCCAGCAGTGAAGCGATGAGACTAGCAACTAATGAGCAGTTCTTC	CASSEAMRLATNEQFF
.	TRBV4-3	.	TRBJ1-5	TGCGCCAGCAGCCTTGGACAAAATAGCAATCAGCCCCAGCATTTT	CASSLGQNSNQPQHF
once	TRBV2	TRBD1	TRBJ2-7	TGTGCCAGCACCGGGACAGGTACCTACGAGCAGTACTTC	CASTGTGTYEQYF
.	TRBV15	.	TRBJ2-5	TGTGCCACCGGGGACGGGACGGCCCGAGAGACCCAGTACTTC	CATGDGTARETQYF
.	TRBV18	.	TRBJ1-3	TGTGCCAGCTCACGGGGGGCCGCCTCTGGAAACACCATATATTTT	CASSRGAASGNTIYF
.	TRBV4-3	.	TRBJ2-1	TGCGCCAGCAGCCAGTCAGGGGGGTATGGTGAGCAGTTCTTC	CASSQSGGYGEQFF
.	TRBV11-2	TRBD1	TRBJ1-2	TGTGCCAGCAGCGTAGGACAGGGGGGCGGCTACACCTTC	CASSVGQGGGYTF
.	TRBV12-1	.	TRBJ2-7	TGTGCCAGCAGCTCTATCGGGACAGGGTTTGAGCAGTACTTC	CASSSIGTGFEQYF
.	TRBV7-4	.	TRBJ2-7	TGTGCCAGCAGCTTACTCGCCAGGGCCTACGAGCAGTACTTC	CASSLLARAYEQYF
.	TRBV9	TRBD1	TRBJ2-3	TGTGCCAGCAAAAGGGGACAGACATTCACAGATACGCAGTATTTT	CASKRGQTFTDTQYF
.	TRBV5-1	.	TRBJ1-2	TGCGCCAGCAGCCTTGGTGGGAGGACAGAATATGGCTACACCTTC	CASSLGGRTEYGYTF
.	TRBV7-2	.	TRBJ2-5	TGTGCCAGCAGCTTGTTTGCGGAAGAGACCCAGTACTTC	CASSLFAEETQYF
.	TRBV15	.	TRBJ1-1	TGTGCCACCAGCATAAAGGGCGTAGGTACTGAAGCTTTCTTT	CATSIKGVGTEAFF
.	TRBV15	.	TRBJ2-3	TGTGCCACCAGCAGCCAACTAACTAACGCAGATACGCAGTATTTT	CATSSQLTNADTQYF
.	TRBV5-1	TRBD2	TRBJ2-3	TGCGCCAGCAGCACGGGACTAGCGGGAAGGACAGATACGCAGTATTTT	CASSTGLAGRTDTQYF
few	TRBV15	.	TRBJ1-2	TGTGCCACCAGCAGAATCACGAACTATGGCTACACCTTC	CATSRITNYGYTF
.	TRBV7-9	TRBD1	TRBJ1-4	TGTGCCAGCAGCTCCCCGGTCACAGGGGATGAAAAACTGTTTTTT	CASSSPVTGDEKLFF
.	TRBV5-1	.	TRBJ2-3	TGCGCCAGCAGCATGCAGCATTCAGATACGCAGTATTTT	CASSMQHSDTQYF
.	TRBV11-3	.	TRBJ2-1	TGTGCCAGCAGCGACTCAACGTACAATGAGCAGTTCTTC	CASSDSTYNEQFF
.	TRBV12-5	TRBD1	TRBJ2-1	TGTGCTAGTGGCCTCGGGACAGGTCGTCACAATGAGCAGTTCTTC	CASGLGTGRHNEQFF
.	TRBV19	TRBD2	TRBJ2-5	TGTGCCAGTAGTAACGGACTAGCGGGAGGCGGACCAAGACAAGAGACCCAGTACTTC	CASSNGLAGGGPRQETQYF
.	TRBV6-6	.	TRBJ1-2	TGTGCCAGCAGTTTACCGGGACAAGGCCTTCACTATGGCTACACCTTC	CASSLPGQGLHYGYTF
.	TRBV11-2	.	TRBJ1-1	TGTGCCAGCAGCTTAGATTACACGAACACTGAAGCTTTCTTT	CASSLDYTNTEAFF
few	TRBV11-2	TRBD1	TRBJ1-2	TGTGCCAGCAGCTTAACGCCAGGGGGTAACTATGGCTACACCTTC	CASSLTPGGNYGYTF
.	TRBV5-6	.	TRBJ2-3	TGTGCCAGCAGCTTGGTCCAATCCTACACAGATACGCAGTATTTT	CASSLVQSYTDTQYF
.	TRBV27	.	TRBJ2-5	TGTGCCAGCAGGCGTTTCTTCGGCCAAGAGACCCAGTACTTC	CASRRFFGQETQYF
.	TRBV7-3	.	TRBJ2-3	TGTGCCAGCAGCAAAAATCGGGCAGATACGCAGTATTTT	CASSKNRADTQYF
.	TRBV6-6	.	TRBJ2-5	TGTGCCAGCAGTTCCCGCAATCCCAACCAAGAGACCCAGTACTTC	CASSSRNPNQETQYF
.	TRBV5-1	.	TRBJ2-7	TGCGCCAGCAGCTTGCAGGGGGGCTCCTACGAGCAGTACTTC	CASSLQGGSYEQYF